These T cell receptor beta chains were read from a single sample in a study of blood T cell repertoires in COVID-19. Clones were read by immunoSEQ multiplex PCR, and TCRdb kept only the in-frame ones, dropping some. The table has more than 130,000 clones, under 85% seen once. Source material: peripheral blood. These receptor sequences come from a human donor in a cohort sampled during active COVID-19. The CDR3 runs from the conserved cysteine through the conserved F or W. Each record gives: clone size, D gene, J gene, V gene, CDR3 protein, CDR3 DNA. D genes are given only for firm matches. A row's size may be missing; if present it is once, few, many or a size class.

. | . | TRBJ1-1 | TRBV6-6 | CAAQATEAFF | TGTGCCGCCCAGGCGACTGAAGCTTTCTTT
. | . | TRBJ1-2 | TRBV5-6 | CASISGSGRRNYGYTF | TGTGCCAGCATAAGTGGATCGGGGAGGAGGAACTATGGCTACACCTTC
. | . | TRBJ2-5 | TRBV3-1/TRBV3-2 | CASTGEPGRRETQYF | TGTGCCAGCACGGGAGAACCGGGACGACGAGAGACCCAGTACTTC
. | TRBD2 | TRBJ2-3 | TRBV5-6 | CASSPTSGGPIDTQYF | TGTGCCAGCAGCCCAACTAGCGGGGGGCCAATAGATACGCAGTATTTT
. | . | TRBJ2-7 | TRBV7-9 | CASSKDRYEQYF | TGTGCCAGCAGCAAAGACAGGTACGAGCAGTACTTC
. | TRBD2 | TRBJ2-2 | TRBV9 | CASSVGGGATGELFF | TGTGCCAGCAGCGTCGGCGGGGGTGCAACCGGGGAGCTGTTTTTT
once | . | TRBJ1-6 | TRBV14 | CASRPVSGFGSPLHF | TGTGCCAGCCGCCCTGTATCAGGGTTCGGTTCACCCCTCCACTTT
once | . | TRBJ1-3 | TRBV9 | CASSVSEPGNTIYF | TGTGCCAGCAGCGTCTCGGAGCCTGGAAACACCATATATTTT
. | . | TRBJ2-6 | TRBV5-4 | CASKGGGAGANVLTF | TGTGCCAGCAAAGGAGGGGGCGCTGGGGCCAACGTCCTGACTTTC
. | TRBD1 | TRBJ1-1 | TRBV10-3 | CAISDRTGAAGEAFF | TGTGCCATCAGTGACCGGACAGGGGCTGCTGGGGAAGCTTTCTTT
. | . | TRBJ1-4 | TRBV11-2 | CASSLDVPSPNEKLFF | TGTGCCAGCAGCTTAGATGTTCCGAGCCCCAATGAAAAACTGTTTTTT
. | . | TRBJ2-5 | TRBV24-1 | CATSATHRDVETQYF | TGTGCCACCAGCGCAACCCACAGGGACGTGGAGACCCAGTACTTC
. | . | TRBJ1-1 | TRBV3-1/TRBV3-2 | CASSQLAVGASEAFF | TGTGCCAGCAGCCAACTGGCCGTTGGGGCCTCTGAAGCTTTCTTT
. | . | TRBJ2-7 | TRBV4-3 | CASSQDRRFYEQYF | TGCGCCAGCAGCCAAGACCGTCGGTTCTACGAGCAGTACTTC
. | TRBD1 | TRBJ1-4 | TRBV3-1/TRBV3-2 | CASSGTGGEEKLFF | TGTGCCAGCAGCGGAACAGGGGGCGAGGAAAAACTGTTTTTT
. | . | TRBJ2-7 | TRBV2 | CASGMTGSYEQYF | TGTGCCAGCGGAATGACAGGCTCCTACGAGCAGTACTTC
. | TRBD1 | TRBJ2-5 | TRBV19 | CATRQGETQYF | TGTGCCACCAGACAGGGAGAGACCCAGTACTTC
. | . | TRBJ2-2 | TRBV7-3 | CASSPTGIATGELFF | TGTGCCAGCAGCCCGACAGGCATCGCCACCGGGGAGCTGTTTTTT
. | . | TRBJ1-2 | TRBV5-4 | CASSLLGVGDYGYTF | TGTGCCAGCAGCCTATTAGGGGTGGGTGACTATGGCTACACCTTC
once | TRBD1 | TRBJ2-3 | TRBV20-1 | CSAWDSLQYF | TGCAGTGCTTGGGACAGCCTACAGTATTTT
. | TRBD2 | TRBJ2-1 | TRBV6-2/TRBV6-3 | CASSYVGGGAYNEQFF | TGTGCCAGCAGTTACGTCGGGGGGGGCGCTTACAATGAGCAGTTCTTC
. | TRBD2 | TRBJ2-3 | TRBV24-1 | CATSDPARGASGGRTDTQYF | TGTGCCACCAGTGATCCCGCCCGCGGGGCTAGCGGGGGGCGCACAGATACGCAGTATTTT
. | . | TRBJ1-2 | TRBV28 | CASSLAPGREKGYTF | TGTGCCAGCAGTTTAGCCCCGGGGCGGGAGAAAGGCTACACCTTC
few | TRBD1 | TRBJ1-6 | TRBV7-3 | CASSFTGGNNSPLHF | TGTGCCAGCAGCTTCACAGGGGGCAATAATTCACCCCTCCACTTT
. | . | TRBJ1-6 | TRBV6-5 | CASKTGNSPLHF | TGTGCCAGCAAGACGGGTAATTCACCCCTCCACTTT
few | . | TRBJ1-1 | TRBV20-1 | CSARKEHEAFF | TGCAGTGCGAGAAAGGAGCATGAAGCTTTCTTT
. | TRBD1 | TRBJ2-5 | TRBV11-2 | CASSLGRQGVTQYF | TGTGCCAGCAGCTTAGGGAGACAGGGGGTGACCCAGTACTTC
once | TRBD1 | TRBJ2-3 | TRBV18 | CASSRAGTGLDTQYF | TGTGCCAGCTCACGGGCCGGGACAGGACTAGATACGCAGTATTTT
. | . | TRBJ2-5 | TRBV5-4 | CASSLRVAAQETQYF | TGTGCCAGCAGCTTGCGGGTTGCGGCCCAAGAGACCCAGTACTTC
. | TRBD1 | TRBJ2-3 | TRBV2 | CASTRGTGGRDTQYF | TGTGCCAGCACCAGGGGGACAGGCGGTAGAGATACGCAGTATTTT
. | TRBD2 | TRBJ2-5 | TRBV5-4 | CASSQSRTSGETQYF | TGTGCCAGCAGCCAATCCCGGACTAGCGGGGAGACCCAGTACTTC
. | TRBD1 | TRBJ1-1 | TRBV6-6 | CASSYPTGGNTEAFF | TGTGCCAGCAGTTACCCGACAGGGGGGAACACTGAAGCTTTCTTT
. | . | TRBJ1-1 | TRBV24-1 | CATGPVPDGKNTEAFF | TGTGCCACCGGTCCCGTACCGGACGGGAAGAACACTGAAGCTTTCTTT
. | . | TRBJ2-2 | TRBV18 | CASSAARLVTGELFF | TGTGCCAGCTCAGCCGCCCGACTAGTAACCGGGGAGCTGTTTTTT
. | TRBD2 | TRBJ2-2 | TRBV7-3 | CASSSGTRATGELFF | TGTGCCAGCAGCTCCGGGACTAGAGCAACCGGGGAGCTGTTTTTT
. | . | TRBJ2-1 | TRBV19 | CASSIELVFNEQFF | TGTGCCAGTAGTATAGAACTAGTGTTCAATGAGCAGTTCTTC
. | . | TRBJ2-1 | TRBV2 | CASSEGGRVEQFF | TGTGCCAGCAGTGAAGGGGGCCGGGTTGAGCAGTTCTTC
. | . | TRBJ1-1 | TRBV4-1 | CASRSSQGYMNTEAFF | TGCGCCAGCAGATCGAGTCAGGGGTACATGAACACTGAAGCTTTCTTT
. | TRBD2 | TRBJ2-1 | TRBV7-3 | CASSLEGGFSNEQFF | TGTGCCAGCAGCTTAGAGGGAGGGTTCAGCAATGAGCAGTTCTTC
. | TRBD1 | TRBJ1-1 | TRBV28 | CASSLRTGGVFF | TGTGCCAGCAGTTTACGGACAGGTGGTGTTTTCTTT
. | . | TRBJ1-4 | TRBV30 | CAWSDGRGWSEKLFF | TGTGCCTGGAGTGACGGCAGGGGATGGAGTGAAAAACTGTTTTTT
. | TRBD1 | TRBJ2-1 | TRBV5-4 | CASSLAGQGGREQFF | TGTGCCAGCAGCTTGGCCGGACAGGGTGGTCGTGAGCAGTTCTTC
. | TRBD2 | TRBJ2-7 | TRBV5-1 | CASSPEGLAGPSYEQYF | TGCGCCAGCAGCCCTGAGGGACTAGCGGGGCCCTCCTACGAGCAGTACTTC
. | TRBD2 | TRBJ2-3 | TRBV7-3 | CASSSRAGNTDTQYF | TGTGCCAGCAGCTCTCGAGCGGGGAACACAGATACGCAGTATTTT
. | TRBD2 | TRBJ2-2 | TRBV6-1 | CASSALAGENTGELFF | TGTGCCAGCAGTGCCCTAGCGGGGGAGAACACCGGGGAGCTGTTTTTT
. | . | TRBJ2-1 | TRBV5-1 | CASSFGPTGSGGGEQFF | TGCGCCAGCAGCTTTGGGCCTACAGGGTCAGGCGGGGGAGAGCAGTTCTTC
. | TRBD2 | TRBJ2-1 | TRBV7-2 | CASSWVASGGGEQFF | TGTGCCAGCAGCTGGGTGGCTAGCGGGGGAGGTGAGCAGTTCTTC
. | . | TRBJ2-3 | TRBV9 | CASSVTTSTDTQYF | TGTGCCAGCAGCGTGACAACTAGCACAGATACGCAGTATTTT
. | TRBD1 | TRBJ2-5 | TRBV19 | CASSSQTGKQETQYF | TGTGCCAGTAGTTCTCAGACAGGGAAACAAGAGACCCAGTACTTC
. | . | TRBJ2-7 | TRBV7-2 | CASSLVGLASYEQYF | TGTGCCAGCAGCTTAGTCGGACTGGCTTCCTACGAGCAGTACTTC
. | TRBD1 | TRBJ1-4 | TRBV2 | CASSQDRGIGEKLFF | TGTGCCAGCTCGCAGGACAGGGGGATCGGCGAAAAACTGTTTTTT
. | TRBD1 | TRBJ1-2 | TRBV7-2 | CASSPDRAHGYTF | TGTGCCAGCAGCCCCGACAGGGCCCATGGCTACACCTTC
. | TRBD2 | TRBJ2-1 | TRBV5-6 | CASSSLAGGVNEQFF | TGTGCCAGCAGCTCCCTAGCGGGGGGAGTTAATGAGCAGTTCTTC
. | . | TRBJ1-3 | TRBV2 | CASRDMTGNTIYF | TGTGCCAGCAGGGACATGACTGGAAACACCATATATTTT
. | . | TRBJ2-7 | TRBV15 | CATSRGRAGYEQYF | TGTGCCACCAGCAGGGGCAGGGCCGGGTACGAGCAGTACTTC